This T cell receptor beta chain was profiled in a study of T-cell reconstitution after alpha-beta-depleted transplantation in children. This clonotype came up once. Trimming at V came to 6 bases and at J to 2 bases, leaving 9 bases not matched to a gene. The CDR3 spans 17 residues. Unique molecular identifiers were built into the TCRbeta library. Via MiXCR, TCRdb re-called the PCR reads, giving one row per CDR3 protein. The sample contains under 50,000 distinct CDR3 sequences, around 53% of which appear only once. This receptor was obtained from a boy in the first two years of life with SCID, due to receive a stem cell transplant. The chain couples TRBV12-3 or TRBV12-4 to TRBJ1-6, with 8 bases identical to TRBD1. Sequenced material: peripheral blood, taken before TCRalphabeta/CD19-depleted stem cell transplant. In DNA, the CDR3 is TGTGCCAGCAGCCTTGACAGGGGAAGCGCCTATAATTCACCCCTCCACTTT. Its protein product is CASSLDRGSAYNSPLHF.